A selection of T cell receptor beta chains follows, all from one sample in a study of cytomegalovirus exposure and HLA in healthy donors. Clones were read by immunoSEQ multiplex PCR, and TCRdb kept only the in-frame ones, dropping some. The sample yields 90,000 to 140,000 clones, about 80% seen once. The sequenced material came from PBMCs. The receptors originated from a man younger than 45 in good health and CMV-seronegative. Both conserved end residues are part of each CDR3. A D gene is named only where the DNA matches it firmly. Size tells how often a clone was seen (once, few, many) or the class of an expanded clone, and some rows leave it out.

. | TRBJ1-4 | 15 | . | TRBV4-1 | CASSAGFGLGEKLFF | TGCGCCAGCAGCGCAGGGTTTGGGCTAGGTGAAAAACTGTTTTTT
TRBD1 | TRBJ2-1 | 14 | . | TRBV9 | CASTQGGSYNEQFF | TGTGCCAGCACACAGGGGGGCTCCTACAATGAGCAGTTCTTC
. | TRBJ2-3 | 16 | . | TRBV5-1 | CASRQLLSGSTDTQYF | TGCGCCAGCAGACAACTATTAAGCGGGAGCACAGATACGCAGTATTTT
TRBD1 | TRBJ1-2 | 13 | . | TRBV5-5 | CASSWTGDYGYTF | TGTGCCAGCAGTTGGACAGGGGACTATGGCTACACCTTC
TRBD2 | TRBJ2-3 | 14 | . | TRBV5-4 | CASRGGSGTDTQYF | TGTGCCAGCAGGGGGGGGTCGGGCACAGATACGCAGTATTTT
. | TRBJ2-5 | 13 | . | TRBV5-4 | CASSSDSSETQYF | TGTGCCAGCAGCTCGGACTCTTCAGAGACCCAGTACTTC
TRBD2 | TRBJ2-1 | 15 | once | TRBV5-1 | CASSHRREGLNEQFF | TGCGCCAGCAGCCATCGGCGGGAGGGCCTTAATGAGCAGTTCTTC
TRBD2 | TRBJ2-1 | 14 | many | TRBV9 | CASSAGLVSNEQFF | TGTGCCAGCAGCGCGGGACTAGTCAGCAATGAGCAGTTCTTC
TRBD1 | TRBJ1-6 | 16 | few | TRBV4-1 | CASSQGPGTGDSPLHF | TGCGCCAGCAGCCAAGGTCCCGGGACAGGGGATTCACCCCTCCACTTT
. | TRBJ2-3 | 16 | . | TRBV27 | CASSLGPGWGADTQYF | TGTGCCAGCAGTTTGGGGCCGGGGTGGGGGGCAGATACGCAGTATTTT
. | TRBJ2-7 | 17 | . | TRBV10-2 | CASSVTGKGRSNYEQYF | TGCGCCAGCAGTGTTACAGGGAAGGGAAGATCAAACTACGAGCAGTACTTC
. | TRBJ1-4 | 14 | . | TRBV14 | CASSSHATNEKLFF | TGTGCCAGCAGCTCACACGCAACTAATGAAAAACTGTTTTTT
. | TRBJ1-2 | 14 | . | TRBV4-1 | CASREPGGIYGYTF | TGCGCCAGCAGAGAACCGGGGGGTATCTATGGCTACACCTTC
TRBD1 | TRBJ1-1 | 15 | . | TRBV9 | CASSVTGATNTEAFF | TGTGCCAGCAGCGTCACAGGGGCGACGAACACTGAAGCTTTCTTT
TRBD1 | TRBJ2-7 | 15 | . | TRBV4-1 | CASSQTGPDSYEQYF | TGCGCCAGCAGCCAGACAGGGCCAGACTCCTACGAGCAGTACTTC
. | TRBJ2-5 | 12 | once | TRBV5-6 | CASSIRQETQYF | TGTGCCAGCAGCATTCGGCAAGAGACCCAGTACTTC
. | TRBJ1-2 | 14 | . | TRBV30 | CACKTLGQGYGYTF | TGTGCCTGTAAAACCCTCGGTCAGGGCTATGGCTACACCTTC
. | TRBJ2-1 | 14 | . | TRBV29-1 | CSVGTGGGVGEQFF | TGCAGCGTGGGGACCGGCGGAGGGGTGGGTGAGCAGTTCTTC
. | TRBJ1-2 | 15 | few | TRBV4-1 | CASSQELPRNYGYTF | TGCGCCAGCAGCCAAGAACTTCCCAGGAACTATGGCTACACCTTC
TRBD2 | TRBJ2-3 | 17 | once | TRBV7-8 | CASSLNPGLAGADTQYF | TGTGCCAGCAGCTTAAACCCGGGACTAGCGGGGGCAGATACGCAGTATTTT
TRBD2 | TRBJ2-1 | 14 | . | TRBV25-1 | CASSTRGVYNEQFF | TGTGCCAGCAGTACCCGGGGGGTTTACAATGAGCAGTTCTTC
TRBD1 | TRBJ2-1 | 15 | . | TRBV7-3 | CASSFDDRGYNEQFF | TGTGCCAGCAGCTTTGACGACAGGGGCTACAATGAGCAGTTCTTC
TRBD1 | TRBJ1-1 | 16 | few | TRBV5-1 | CASSPGTGIMNTEAFF | TGCGCCAGCAGCCCCGGGACAGGGATCATGAACACTGAAGCTTTCTTT
. | TRBJ1-4 | 13 | . | TRBV2 | CASKGDHLEKLFF | TGTGCCAGCAAGGGGGACCATTTGGAAAAACTGTTTTTT